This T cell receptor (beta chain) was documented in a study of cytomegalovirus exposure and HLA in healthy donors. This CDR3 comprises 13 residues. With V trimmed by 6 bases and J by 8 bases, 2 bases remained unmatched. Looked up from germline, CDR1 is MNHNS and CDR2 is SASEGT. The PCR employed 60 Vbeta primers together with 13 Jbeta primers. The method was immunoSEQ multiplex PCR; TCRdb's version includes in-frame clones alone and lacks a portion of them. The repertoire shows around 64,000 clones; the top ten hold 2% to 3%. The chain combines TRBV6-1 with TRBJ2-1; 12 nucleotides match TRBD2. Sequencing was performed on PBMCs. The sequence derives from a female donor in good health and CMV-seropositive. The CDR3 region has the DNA TGTGCCAGCAGACTAGCGGGAGGCGATGAGCAGTTCTTC. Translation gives CASRLAGGDEQFF.